This T cell receptor (beta chain) was obtained from a study of blood T cell repertoires in COVID-19. Study overall: The United States, Italy and Spain were the sources of the acute and convalescent COVID-19 samples. T cells, B-cell-depleted T cells, or PBMCs supplied cDNA or gDNA.

Seattle's cohort entered during active infection and was followed longitudinally. Unmatched junction bases numbered 6, after V lost 5 bases and J lost 1 base. The CDR3 is made up of 15 amino acids. Germline CDR1 LNHDA, CDR2 SQIVND (reference sequence). Methods used by the authors: Nucleated cell number was recorded as an estimate derived from reference gene primer amplification. Sequenced by immunoSEQ multiplex PCR; TCRdb stores in-frame clones only, minus some. V, J and clone size derive from that table, while D and trimming were established from the DNA sequence. The sample has over 250,000 clones, 80% to 90% seen once.

The sample consisted of peripheral blood. The sequence came from a woman in her 70s with COVID-19, enrolled during active disease. This sequence joins TRBV19 and TRBJ1-1; 8 nucleotides match TRBD1. CDR3 DNA: TGTGCCAGTAGTGGATCGACAGGGGCGAACACTGAAGCTTTCTTT. Its translation is CASSGSTGANTEAFF.